This T cell receptor beta chain was found in a study of T-cell memory formation after mild COVID-19. Notes on the study in general: Shrinking CD4+ clones were chiefly CM and EM; CD8+ ones were chiefly EMRA. In pre-infection memory, a portion of responding clones appeared, which suggested that cross-reactive memory joined. From day 15 to 85, contracting clones were balanced between CD4 and CD8, whereas later expanders leaned toward CD4+.

CDR1 and CDR2 (germline): KGHDR, SFDVKD. V was clipped by 3 bases and J by 6 bases; unmatched bases: 6. The length of the CDR3 is 15 residues. Each CDR3 protein gets one entry after TCRdb re-called the 5' RACE reads with MiXCR. The repertoire holds 400,000 or so distinct CDR3 sequences, with over 15% as singletons. This clonotype appeared a few times. Antigen unknown. This sequence joins TRBV24-1 and TRBJ2-1, with 8 bases identical to TRBD1. The sequence was collected from an adult woman who had mild COVID-19 (a few samples of this study predate the infection). Cell type and time point are not known. The material sequenced was PBMCs or a T cell subset sorted from them (not recorded which). The CDR3 sequence is CATSDTRGRVNEQFF. The CDR3 DNA follows: TGTGCCACCAGTGATACCAGGGGGCGGGTCAATGAGCAGTTCTTC.